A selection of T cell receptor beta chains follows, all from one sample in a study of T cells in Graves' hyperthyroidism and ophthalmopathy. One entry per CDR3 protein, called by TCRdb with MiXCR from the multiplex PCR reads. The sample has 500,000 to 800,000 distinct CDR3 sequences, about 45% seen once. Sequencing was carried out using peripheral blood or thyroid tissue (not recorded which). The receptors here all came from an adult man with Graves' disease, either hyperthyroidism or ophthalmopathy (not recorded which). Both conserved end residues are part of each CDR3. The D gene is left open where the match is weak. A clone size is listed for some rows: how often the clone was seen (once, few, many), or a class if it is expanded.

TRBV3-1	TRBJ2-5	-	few	CASSQDRVRGETQYF	TGTGCCAGCAGCCAAGACAGGGTGCGAGGGGAGACCCAGTACTTC
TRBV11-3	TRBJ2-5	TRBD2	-	CASSLSGGHQETQYF	TGTGCCAGCAGTTTAAGCGGGGGTCACCAAGAGACCCAGTACTTC
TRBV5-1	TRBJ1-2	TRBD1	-	CASSLTTGLRTF	TGCGCCAGCAGCCTGACGACAGGGCTTAGGACCTTC
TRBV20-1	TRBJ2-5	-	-	CSARSSRTGVRETQYF	TGCAGTGCCCGGTCGTCGAGGACCGGGGTTCGAGAGACCCAGTACTTC
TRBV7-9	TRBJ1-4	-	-	CASSLIQNEKLFF	TGTGCCAGCAGTTTAATCCAGAATGAAAAACTGTTTTTT
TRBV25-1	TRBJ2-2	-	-	CASSQRRPNTGELFF	TGTGCCAGCAGCCAGCGCAGACCGAACACCGGGGAGCTGTTTTTT
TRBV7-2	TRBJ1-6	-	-	CASSSLIGRSRSPLHF	TGTGCCAGCAGCTCCCTAATTGGACGCAGCCGTTCACCCCTCCACTTT
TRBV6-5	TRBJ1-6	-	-	CASSYVPPGDNSPLHF	TGTGCCAGCAGTTACGTACCCCCCGGGGACAATTCACCCCTCCACTTT
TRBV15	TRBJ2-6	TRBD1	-	CATSPRDRTGANVLTF	TGTGCCACCAGTCCCCGGGACAGAACTGGGGCCAACGTCCTGACTTTC
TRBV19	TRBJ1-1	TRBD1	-	CASKTPGQGRRTEAFF	TGTGCCAGTAAGACACCGGGACAGGGAAGAAGGACTGAAGCTTTCTTT
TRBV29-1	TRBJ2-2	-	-	CSVEDRGSGELFF	TGCAGCGTTGAAGATCGAGGGTCGGGGGAGCTGTTTTTT
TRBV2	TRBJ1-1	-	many	CASSDPSTEAFF	TGTGCCAGCAGTGATCCTTCCACTGAAGCTTTCTTT
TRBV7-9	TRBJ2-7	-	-	CASSYQGGGHYEQYF	TGTGCCAGCAGTTACCAGGGGGGAGGGCACTACGAGCAGTACTTC
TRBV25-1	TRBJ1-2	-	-	CAISSVLPNGYTF	TGTGCTATCTCGTCCGTACTCCCCAATGGCTACACCTTC
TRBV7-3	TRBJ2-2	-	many	CASSLMASNTGELFF	TGTGCCAGCAGCTTAATGGCATCGAACACCGGGGAGCTGTTTTTT
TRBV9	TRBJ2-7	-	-	CASSQGYPTRGGYEQYF	TGTGCCAGCAGCCAAGGATATCCGACTAGAGGGGGATACGAGCAGTACTTC
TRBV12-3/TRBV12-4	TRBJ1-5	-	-	CASSELRGNQPQHF	TGTGCCAGCAGTGAGCTTCGGGGAAATCAGCCCCAGCATTTT
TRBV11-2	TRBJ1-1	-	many	CASSLEKWGPEAFF	TGTGCCAGCAGCTTAGAGAAATGGGGTCCTGAAGCTTTCTTT
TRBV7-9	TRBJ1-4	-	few	CASSSQGLRAKLFF	TGTGCCAGCAGCTCCCAGGGGTTACGGGCAAAACTGTTTTTT
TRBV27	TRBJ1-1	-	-	CASSLSGGSGEAFF	TGTGCCAGCAGTTTATCCGGGGGATCGGGTGAAGCTTTCTTT
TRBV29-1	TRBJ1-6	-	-	CSVAGFGNGESPLHF	TGCAGCGTTGCAGGGTTTGGAAACGGCGAATCACCCCTCCACTTT
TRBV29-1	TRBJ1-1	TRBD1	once	CSGNTGGAFVTEAFF	TGCAGCGGCAACACAGGGGGCGCCTTTGTGACTGAAGCTTTCTTT
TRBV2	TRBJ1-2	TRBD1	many	CASSEARTGGAVGYTF	TGTGCCAGCAGTGAAGCCAGGACAGGGGGCGCGGTTGGCTACACCTTC
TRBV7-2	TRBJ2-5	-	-	CAWSGQETQYF	TGTGCCTGGAGTGGACAAGAGACCCAGTACTTC
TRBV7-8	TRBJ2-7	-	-	CASSLSGTHYEQYF	TGTGCCAGCAGCTTGTCGGGGACGCACTACGAGCAGTACTTC
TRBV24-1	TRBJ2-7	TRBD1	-	CATIDRVGTYEQYF	TGTGCCACCATTGACAGGGTAGGGACCTACGAGCAGTACTTC
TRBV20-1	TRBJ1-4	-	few	CSQRGRGNEKLFF	TGCAGTCAGCGGGGGAGGGGTAATGAAAAACTGTTTTTT
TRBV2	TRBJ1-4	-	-	CASTGQLIAANEKLFF	TGTGCCAGCACGGGCCAGTTGATTGCGGCTAATGAAAAACTGTTTTTT